This TCR beta chain appears in the sequencing data of a study of Tregs in tolerant kidney transplant recipients. Study summary: The nonmyeloablative bone marrow transplants came from related graft donors, with transient mixed chimerism.

Thawed PBMCs were FACS-sorted into unstimulated CD4+CD25+CD127- regulatory T cells, CD4+CD25- non-regulatory cells, CD4 and CD8 cells. Sequencing used immunoSEQ multiplex PCR; TCRdb keeps in-frame clones, though not all of them. The sample lists some 70,000 clones, about 89% occurring once. Study results and limitations: Changing PCR primers prevented nucleotide comparison between some patients' samples. Donor-specific Treg expansion exceeded global Treg expansion in tolerant patients, suggesting antigen drive.

The CDR3 totals 15 residues. The V gene's germline CDR1 is SGHDT and CDR2 YYEEEE. V shed 2 bases and J 4 bases; nucleotides not matched to a gene: 9. Worth noting for this clone: Its antigen is not known.

The material sequenced was CD4+ T cells from blood, taken before the transplant. The chain combines TRBV5-6 with TRBJ2-7; 7 nucleotides align to TRBD2. The sequence came from a human donor who received a combined kidney and bone marrow transplant. For the CDR3, the DNA is TGTGCCAGCAGCTTCCTGGGGGGGGGTAAATACGAGCAGTACTTC. Its translation is CASSFLGGGKYEQYF.